This entry concerns a single T cell receptor beta chain. The table came from immunoSEQ multiplex PCR; TCRdb's copy has only in-frame clones and leaves some out. The profile shows 45,000 to 65,000 clones, 70% to 85% of them singletons. The data are from a study of memory CD4+ T cells and cytomegalovirus serostatus. Study-wide background: Donors were healthy Belgian adults, some 10 CMV seropositive and under 30 seronegative.

The CDR3 sequence is 14 residues long. Germline V lookup: CDR1 SGHRS, CDR2 YFSETQ. Trimming shortened V by 4 bases and J by 3 bases, and 13 bases separated the two germline ends. The sort gate was single viable CD3+CD4+CD8-CD45RO+ cells for memory CD4+ T cells. Serum IgG to CMV pp150, pp28, p38 and p52 defined serostatus. V usage is TRBV5-1 and J usage is TRBJ1-2; D might be TRBD1 (5 bases). The receptor comes from an adult in good health and CMV-seronegative. The material sequenced was memory CD4+ T cells from blood. CDR3 sequence reads: CASSATTGHYGYTF. CDR3 in DNA: TGCGCCAGCAGCGCCACAACAGGTCACTATGGCTACACCTTC.